The rows below give T cell receptor beta chains drawn from one sample of a study of blood T cell repertoires in COVID-19. TCRdb keeps only in-frame clones here, not all; method: immunoSEQ multiplex PCR. In the table there are approximately 440,000 clones, about 90% of which are singletons. Sample: PBMCs or T cells enriched from blood (not recorded which). The receptor source for this set is a man between 18 and 29 years old who had recovered from COVID-19. The CDR3 runs from the conserved cysteine through the conserved F or W. D genes are given only for firm matches. Only some rows state a clone size, as once, few, many or a class for expanded clones.

cdr3_aa	cdr3_nt	clone_size	j_call	v_call	d_call
CASREDTGELFF	TGTGCCAGCAGAGAGGACACCGGGGAGCTGTTTTTT	NA	TRBJ2-2	TRBV2	NA
CASSRGTGRLGSNQPQHF	TGTGCCAGCAGCCGCGGGACAGGGCGCCTAGGGAGCAATCAGCCCCAGCATTTT	NA	TRBJ1-5	TRBV11-2	TRBD1
CASRLRGEGLTEAFF	TGTGCCAGCAGGCTCAGGGGCGAGGGCCTAACTGAAGCTTTCTTT	NA	TRBJ1-1	TRBV6-5	NA
CASSFSSNYGYTF	TGTGCCAGCAGTTTTAGTTCTAACTATGGCTACACCTTC	NA	TRBJ1-2	TRBV12-3/TRBV12-4	NA
CASTTGVHFGTEAFF	TGTGCCAGCACGACAGGGGTACATTTTGGCACTGAAGCTTTCTTT	NA	TRBJ1-1	TRBV6-5	TRBD1
CATSDYRDPNSPLHF	TGTGCCACCAGTGACTACAGGGATCCTAATTCACCCCTCCACTTT	NA	TRBJ1-6	TRBV24-1	NA
CASSLGRGLGNTEAFF	TGCGCCAGCAGCTTGGGTAGGGGGCTTGGGAACACTGAAGCTTTCTTT	NA	TRBJ1-1	TRBV5-1	TRBD1
CASRDRSFSPLHF	TGTGCCAGCAGGGACAGGTCCTTTTCACCCCTCCACTTT	few	TRBJ1-6	TRBV6-5	TRBD1
CAWRGVGNQPQHF	TGTGCCTGGAGGGGCGTAGGCAATCAGCCCCAGCATTTT	NA	TRBJ1-5	TRBV30	NA
CASSKGQAILGLYGYTF	TGTGCCAGCAGCAAGGGACAGGCGATTCTAGGCCTCTATGGCTACACCTTC	NA	TRBJ1-2	TRBV21-1	NA
CASSIEQENYGYTF	TGTGCCAGCAGTATTGAGCAGGAAAACTATGGCTACACCTTC	NA	TRBJ1-2	TRBV2	NA
CASQGTSGTVEQFF	TGTGCCAGCCAGGGGACTAGCGGGACGGTAGAGCAGTTCTTC	NA	TRBJ2-1	TRBV18	TRBD2
CAWRDARWVRTEAFF	TGTGCCTGGAGAGACGCAAGGTGGGTCAGGACTGAAGCTTTCTTT	NA	TRBJ1-1	TRBV30	NA
CASSTQGTEAFF	TGTGCCAGCAGTACACAGGGCACTGAAGCTTTCTTT	NA	TRBJ1-1	TRBV6-5	NA
CAWSVRGFNQPQHF	TGTGCCTGGAGTGTTCGCGGGTTCAATCAGCCCCAGCATTTT	NA	TRBJ1-5	TRBV30	NA
CASSSGQGGEKLFF	TGTGCCAGCAGCTCCGGGCAGGGGGGTGAAAAACTGTTTTTT	once	TRBJ1-4	TRBV11-2	TRBD1
CASSPDRDYGYTF	TGCGCCAGCAGCCCGGACAGGGACTATGGCTACACCTTC	once	TRBJ1-2	TRBV4-1	TRBD1
CASSLPGLSDTQYF	TGTGCCAGCAGCTTACCGGGACTATCAGATACGCAGTATTTT	NA	TRBJ2-3	TRBV7-2	TRBD2
CASSLKKLQGQLPHYGYTF	TGTGCCAGCAGCCTTAAAAAATTACAGGGCCAGCTTCCTCACTATGGCTACACCTTC	NA	TRBJ1-2	TRBV9	NA
CASSPGGSGGSYTF	TGTGCCAGCAGTCCTGGTGGGAGCGGGGGAAGCTACACCTTC	NA	TRBJ1-2	TRBV6-4	NA
CASSPPSGRLIGELFF	TGTGCCAGCAGCCCCCCCAGCGGGAGATTGATCGGGGAGCTGTTTTTT	NA	TRBJ2-2	TRBV9	TRBD2
CASSSGSPYGYTF	TGTGCCAGCAGTTCGGGAAGCCCCTATGGCTACACCTTC	NA	TRBJ1-2	TRBV7-9	NA
CASSLTGSYYEQYF	TGTGCCAGCAGCCTTACAGGGTCCTACTACGAGCAGTACTTC	NA	TRBJ2-7	TRBV28	NA
CASSGNYGYTF	TGTGCCAGCAGTGGCAACTATGGCTACACCTTC	NA	TRBJ1-2	TRBV12-3/TRBV12-4	NA
CASSLSPRADNSPLHF	TGTGCCAGCAGTTTATCCCCCCGAGCCGATAATTCACCCCTCCACTTT	NA	TRBJ1-6	TRBV27	NA
CASSSLAGGTDTQYF	TGCGCCAGCAGCTCCCTAGCGGGAGGAACAGATACGCAGTATTTT	NA	TRBJ2-3	TRBV5-1	TRBD2
CASSILTGQYYGYTF	TGTGCCAGTAGTATACTAACGGGACAGTACTATGGCTACACCTTC	once	TRBJ1-2	TRBV19	TRBD1
CASSSQGAGELFF	TGTGCCAGCAGCTCACAAGGAGCCGGGGAGCTGTTTTTT	few	TRBJ2-2	TRBV5-6	NA
CASSRTGGSDEQYF	TGTGCCAGCAGCCGGACAGGGGGCAGTGACGAGCAGTACTTC	NA	TRBJ2-7	TRBV3-1/TRBV3-2	TRBD1
CAISDASGSSYNEQFF	TGTGCCATCAGTGATGCTAGCGGGTCTTCCTACAATGAGCAGTTCTTC	few	TRBJ2-1	TRBV10-3	TRBD2
CASSESSGRNEQFF	TGCGCCAGCAGTGAGTCAAGCGGGAGGAATGAGCAGTTCTTC	NA	TRBJ2-1	TRBV10-1	TRBD2
CASSLDQGYGYTF	TGTGCCAGCAGCTTGGATCAGGGGTATGGCTACACCTTC	few	TRBJ1-2	TRBV7-6	NA
CASSQQQRGEAFF	TGCGCCAGCAGCCAACAACAAAGGGGTGAAGCTTTCTTT	NA	TRBJ1-1	TRBV4-1	NA
CASSPGGGYGYTF	TGTGCCAGCAGCCCCGGCGGGGGCTATGGCTACACCTTC	NA	TRBJ1-2	TRBV12-3/TRBV12-4	NA
CASSSIPQGAKGNTIYF	TGCGCCAGCAGCTCGATCCCCCAGGGGGCTAAGGGAAACACCATATATTTT	NA	TRBJ1-3	TRBV5-1	TRBD1
CASSAMRWGYTF	TGTGCCAGCAGCGCTATGCGGTGGGGCTACACCTTC	NA	TRBJ1-2	TRBV7-9	NA
CASSSGQGAYYGYTF	TGTGCCAGCAGCTCGGGACAGGGAGCCTACTATGGCTACACCTTC	NA	TRBJ1-2	TRBV5-6	TRBD1
CASSQDGSAVGKNIQYF	TGTGCCAGCAGCCAAGATGGGAGTGCAGTCGGCAAAAACATTCAGTACTTC	NA	TRBJ2-4	TRBV3-1/TRBV3-2	NA
CASSLVLSTGNTIYF	TGTGCCAGCAGCTTAGTCCTCAGTACGGGAAACACCATATATTTT	NA	TRBJ1-3	TRBV7-9	NA
CAIRDPGQGLSEQFF	TGTGCCATCAGAGATCCGGGACAGGGTCTTAGCGAGCAGTTCTTC	NA	TRBJ2-1	TRBV10-3	TRBD1
CASSRAGGDNNEQFF	TGTGCCAGCAGCCGAGCGGGAGGGGATAACAATGAGCAGTTCTTC	NA	TRBJ2-1	TRBV11-2	TRBD2
CASSPSGRSYGYTF	TGTGCCAGCAGCCCCTCAGGGCGCTCCTATGGCTACACCTTC	NA	TRBJ1-2	TRBV2	NA
CASSYQTATNEKLFF	TGTGCCAGCAGTTATCAGACAGCAACTAATGAAAAACTGTTTTTT	NA	TRBJ1-4	TRBV6-5	NA
CASSLSVTGPYEQYF	TGTGCCAGCAGCTTATCTGTGACAGGCCCTTACGAGCAGTACTTC	NA	TRBJ2-7	TRBV5-4	NA
CASSQDRGPGNTIYF	TGCGCCAGCAGCCAAGACAGGGGGCCTGGAAACACCATATATTTT	NA	TRBJ1-3	TRBV4-1	TRBD1
CASSPGTGFNQPQHF	TGTGCCAGCAGTCCGGGGACAGGGTTCAATCAGCCCCAGCATTTT	NA	TRBJ1-5	TRBV6-5	TRBD1
CSVIPLAADRETQYF	TGCAGCGTCATCCCCCTTGCAGCGGACCGAGAGACCCAGTACTTC	NA	TRBJ2-5	TRBV29-1	NA
CASSIDLQGAINTQYF	TGTGCCAGTAGTATAGATCTCCAGGGGGCTATAAATACGCAGTATTTT	NA	TRBJ2-3	TRBV19	TRBD1
CASSSAVDMPQHF	TGTGCCAGCAGTTCGGCGGTCGATATGCCCCAGCATTTT	NA	TRBJ1-5	TRBV12-3/TRBV12-4	NA
CASSPPTRETQYF	TGTGCCAGCAGCCCCCCCACCAGGGAGACCCAGTACTTC	NA	TRBJ2-5	TRBV3-1/TRBV3-2	NA